The next 19 T cell receptor beta chains were all read from a single sample in a study of blood T cell repertoires in COVID-19. This table comes from immunoSEQ multiplex PCR, and its TCRdb copy is limited to in-frame clones, with some not included. The table lists around 60,000 clones, approximately 82% of them singletons, with approximately 3.6% in the top ten. Sequenced sample: peripheral blood. The receptors shown here come from an elderly woman with acute or convalescent COVID-19.

The chain carries TRBV7-2 and TRBJ2-5; D perhaps matches TRBD1 (6 bases). CDR1 and CDR2 (germline): SGHTA, FQGNSA. The CDR3 spans 15 residues. V lost 6 bases and J 1 base, leaving 15 bases between the germline ends. In DNA, the CDR3 is TGTGCCAGCAGTATCGTAGACAGGTCCCAAGAGACCCAGTACTTC. Its translation is CASSIVDRSQETQYF.

The chain links TRBV6-5 to TRBJ1-2; 10 bases are a match to TRBD1. The V gene's germline CDR1 is MNHEY and CDR2 SVGAGI. Trimming cost V 5 bases and J 5 bases; bases outside gene matches: 5. The CDR3 is 14 amino acids. CDR3 DNA: TGTGCCAGCAGTCCGGGACAGGGGAGTTATGGCTACACCTTC. It encodes CASSPGQGSYGYTF.

The chain uses TRBV5-5 and TRBJ2-7; TRBD2 agrees at 7 bases. CDR3 length: 13 amino acids. Looked up from germline, CDR1 is SGHKS and CDR2 is YYEKEE (reference sequence). With 0 bases clipped from V and 3 bases from J, the junction kept 0 bases outside the gene matches. The CDR3 nucleotides are TGTGCCAGCAGCTTGGCTAGCGGCTACGAGCAGTACTTC. It yields the protein CASSLASGYEQYF.

The chain uses TRBV3-1 (or the pseudogene TRBV3-2) and TRBJ2-2, with D possibly matching TRBD1 (6 bases). The CDR3 sequence is 15 residues long. Germline V gives CDR1 LGHDT, CDR2 YNNKEL (reference sequence). V gave up 3 bases and J gave up 1 base, with 9 bases separating them. The DNA for the CDR3 is TGTGCCAGCAGCCATGTACAGGGGAACACCGGGGAGCTGTTTTTT. It specifies CASSHVQGNTGELFF.

This chain connects TRBV5-4 to TRBJ2-5, with TRBD1 matching 8 bases. The CDR3 sequence is 14 residues long. From germline, CDR1 is SGHNT and CDR2 YYREEE (reference sequence). Losses at the gene ends were 5 bases for V and 5 bases for J; bases not matched to a gene: 8. The CDR3 DNA follows: TGTGCCAGCAGTCCCGACAGGGGACAGGAGACCCAGTACTTC. Its translation is CASSPDRGQETQYF. The full variable domain, its missing parts supplied by reference TRBV5-4 and TRBJ2-5, is ETGVTQSPTHLIKTRGQQVTLRCSSQSGHNTVSWYQQALGQGPQFIFQYYREEENGRGNFPPRFSGLQFPNYSSELNVNALELDDSALYLCASSPDRGQETQYFGPGTRLLVL.

V gene TRBV5-1 combines with J gene TRBJ1-5; D is undetermined. With 4 bases removed from V and 1 base from J, the gap between germline ends came to 12 bases. Germline V CDR1 and CDR2: SGHRS, YFSETQ. This CDR3 has 15 residues. This chain's CDR3 is CASSPSPGSNQPQHF. The CDR3 DNA reads TGCGCCAGCAGCCCCTCTCCGGGGAGCAATCAGCCCCAGCATTTT.

For the CDR3, the DNA is TGTGCCACCAGTGAATTCGGACAGGGGTACAGGGCAGATACGCAGTATTTT. Amino acids: CATSEFGQGYRADTQYF. The chain combines TRBV24-1 with TRBJ2-3; 9 nucleotides agree with TRBD1. V shed 4 bases and J 4 bases; nucleotides not matched to a gene: 11. The CDR3 has 17 amino acids. Per germline, CDR1 KGHDR and CDR2 SFDVKD.

The chain employs TRBV19 and TRBJ1-1; 7 bases agree with TRBD1. V was pared by 4 bases and J by 4 bases, with 9 bases of the junction left unmatched. Germline CDR1 reads LNHDA; CDR2 reads SQIVND (reference sequence). The CDR3 is made up of 15 amino acids. The CDR3 DNA reads as TGTGCCAGTAGTACCCAGGGGGGTATCGGCACTGAAGCTTTCTTT. Its protein is CASSTQGGIGTEAFF.

The chain has TRBV30 and TRBJ1-5; D possibly corresponds to TRBD1 (6 bases). Trimming removed 0 bases from V and 2 bases from J, with 8 bases in between. In germline, CDR1 is GTSNPN, CDR2 SVGIG (reference sequence). This CDR3 is built from 14 residues. CDR3 residues: CAWSVAGGNQPQHF. The CDR3 DNA follows: TGTGCCTGGAGTGTGGCAGGGGGCAATCAGCCCCAGCATTTT.

This clone was detected a few times. The same CDR3 can be traced to other DNA sequences in this sample. J is TRBJ2-5 and V is TRBV7-2, with TRBD2 as a possible D gene (7 bases). Trimming shortened V by 0 bases and J by 4 bases, and 9 bases separated the two germline ends. This CDR3 region has 14 residues. Germline V gene lookup returns CDR1 SGHTA and CDR2 FQGNSA. The CDR3 reads CASSLAGGGETQYF. In DNA form, the CDR3 reads TGTGCCAGCAGCTTAGCAGGGGGGGGAGAGACCCAGTACTTC. The whole variable domain, remainder taken from reference TRBV7-2 and TRBJ2-5, is GAGVSQSPSNKVTEKGKDVELRCDPISGHTALYWYRQSLGQGLEFLIYFQGNSAPDKSGLPSDRFSAERTGGSVSTLTIQRTQQEDSAVYLCASSLAGGGETQYFGPGTRLLVL.

The chain links TRBV10-3 to TRBJ2-2; 7 positions match TRBD1. Germline V gene lookup returns CDR1 ENHRY and CDR2 SYGVKD. The V segment lost 6 bases and the J segment 6 bases; nucleotides outside the gene matches: 13. CDR3 size: 16 residues. CDR3 in DNA: TGTGCCATCAGGGATCCGGGACAGATGATGTCCGGGGAGCTGTTTTTT. Its protein product is CAIRDPGQMMSGELFF.

This clone was observed a handful of times. The CDR3 DNA reads as TGTGCCAGCAGTGAGGGGACAGCCTCCGAGCCCCAGCATTTT. This encodes CASSEGTASEPQHF. The J gene is TRBJ1-5, the V gene TRBV6-1, with 7 bases lining up with TRBD1. V lost 3 bases, J lost 8 bases, and 7 bases stayed unmatched. This CDR3 region has 14 residues. The germline V gene has CDR1 MNHNS and CDR2 SASEGT.

J is TRBJ1-2 and V is TRBV5-4; no reliable D call. Per the germline V gene, CDR1 is SGHNT and CDR2 is YYREEE (reference sequence). Trimming stripped 0 bases from V and 1 base from J, with 7 bases between. There are 14 residues in the CDR3. The CDR3, as DNA: TGTGCCAGCAGCTTGGCCGGTAGTAACTATGGCTACACCTTC. Residues: CASSLAGSNYGYTF. The whole variable domain, filled in from reference TRBV5-4 and TRBJ1-2, reads ETGVTQSPTHLIKTRGQQVTLRCSSQSGHNTVSWYQQALGQGPQFIFQYYREEENGRGNFPPRFSGLQFPNYSSELNVNALELDDSALYLCASSLAGSNYGYTFGSGTRLTVV.

This rearrangement joins TRBV5-4 to TRBJ1-6; 7 bases are a match to TRBD1. V gave up 5 bases and J gave up 7 bases; unmatched junction bases: 6. This CDR3 has 14 residues. The germline gives CDR1 SGHNT, CDR2 YYREEE (reference sequence). The CDR3 region is CASSLTGSNSPLHF. In nucleotides, the CDR3 is TGTGCCAGCAGTTTGACAGGGTCAAATTCACCCCTCCACTTT.

The V gene is TRBV9, the J gene TRBJ2-5; possible D gene TRBD1, 5 bases. Between the trimmed V and J ends, which lost 3 bases and 5 bases, there was a span of 17 bases. This CDR3 is built from 15 residues. Looked up from germline, CDR1 is SGDLS and CDR2 is YYNGEE. Written as DNA, the CDR3 is TGTGCCAGCAGCGCTAGGCCAGGGTTCTCGGAGACCCAGTACTTC. Protein: CASSARPGFSETQYF.

The chain combines TRBV4-1 with TRBJ2-6; TRBD2 might be the D (5 bases). From germline, CDR1 is MGHRA and CDR2 YSYEKL. The CDR3 totals 14 residues. Deletions cut 1 base from V and 4 bases from J, with 5 bases between. This CDR3 reads CASSQGEGANVLTF. In DNA, the CDR3 is TGCGCCAGCAGCCAAGGGGAGGGGGCCAACGTCCTGACTTTC.

This chain joins TRBV10-3 and TRBJ1-1; no firm D call. Per the germline V gene, CDR1 is ENHRY and CDR2 is SYGVKD. The CDR3 spans 15 residues. Trimming left V 4 bases short and J 0 bases short, with 12 bases between. CDR3 nucleotide sequence: TGTGCCATCAGTGTCTCGGCGGATTTGAACACTGAAGCTTTCTTT. Translation gives CAISVSADLNTEAFF.

V usage is TRBV12-5 and J usage is TRBJ2-5; D may be TRBD1 (5 bases). The CDR3 extends over 13 amino acids. V was cut by 4 bases and J by 9 bases, with 15 bases left in between. Germline V gene data show CDR1 as LGHNT and CDR2 as FRNRAP. In nucleotides, the CDR3 is TGTGCTAGTGGTTACGTGGGGCTCACGGCCCAGTACTTC. Protein: CASGYVGLTAQYF.

The chain couples TRBV11-2 to TRBJ2-2, with TRBD2 as a possible D gene (7 bases). Looked up from germline, CDR1 is SGHAT and CDR2 is FQNNGV. Trimming left V 4 bases short and J 4 bases short, with 19 bases between. The CDR3 runs to 17 residues. CDR3 amino acids: CASSSVGGPSTTGELFF. The CDR3 DNA reads as TGTGCCAGCAGCTCAGTCGGGGGGCCTTCGACCACCGGGGAGCTGTTTTTT.